This TCR beta chain was recovered during a study of blood T cell repertoires in COVID-19. Original analysis: Reference gene primer amplification gave estimated nucleated cell counts. Libraries were prepared by immunoSEQ multiplex PCR; TCRdb keeps only in-frame clonotypes and omits some of them. V and J calls and clone size are those listed in that table; D and trimming were worked out from the DNA. The data hold tens of thousands of clones, with approximately 80% observed a single time. CDR1 and CDR2 (germline): DFQATT, SNEGSKA (reference sequence). Trimming pared 3 bases from V and 3 bases from J, leaving 14 bases between. The CDR3 runs 14 residues.

The sequencing sample was made of peripheral blood. The TCR was taken from a human donor in a cohort sampled during active COVID-19. This chain connects TRBV20-1 to TRBJ1-2; weak D call: TRBD1 (5 bases). CDR3 loop: CSASSGRVDYGYTF. DNA for the CDR3: TGCAGTGCTAGTAGTGGCAGGGTCGACTATGGCTACACCTTC.